Below, 24 T cell receptor beta chains from the same sample are listed, as sequenced in a study of shared clonotypes between healthy human individuals. Using immunoSEQ multiplex PCR, the repertoire was profiled, and TCRdb retains in-frame clones only, with some absent. This table has about 590,000 clones, 95% to 96% appearing once. Naive-designated CD8 cells lacked CD45RO, were positively enriched for CCR7, and omitted terminally differentiated effector memory CD45RA+ cells. Sequenced material: naive CD8+ T cells sorted from blood. These TCRs come from a woman aged 25 to 39 in good health.

J is TRBJ1-3 and V is TRBV6-6; D is unclear. The V end lost 2 bases, the J end lost 4 bases, and 12 bases lay between the germline ends. Germline CDR1 MNHNY, CDR2 SVGAGI (reference sequence). This CDR3 region has 15 residues. For the CDR3, the DNA is TGTGCCAGCAGTTACGATAGGGCGTCCGGAAACACCATATATTTT. Amino acid sequence: CASSYDRASGNTIYF.

A single count supports this clone. At the DNA level, this CDR3 is encoded by other sequences in the same sample as well. The V gene is TRBV28, the J gene TRBJ2-5; D is unclear. Germline assignment: CDR1 MDHEN and CDR2 SYDVKM. The CDR3 contains 11 residues. Trimming pared 6 bases from V and 2 bases from J, leaving 4 bases between. CDR3 sequence (DNA): TGTGCCAGCAGGGGGCAAGAGACCCAGTACTTC. It yields the protein CASRGQETQYF.

The rearrangement uses TRBV7-8 and TRBJ2-1; D is uncertain. The CDR3 covers 14 residues. Germline CDR1 SGHVS, CDR2 FQNEAQ. Trimming removed 1 base at V and 0 bases at J, with 4 bases between. CDR3 DNA sequence: TGTGCCAGCAGCTTAGTGGGCTCCTACAATGAGCAGTTCTTC. It specifies CASSLVGSYNEQFF.

The gene calls are TRBV28 and TRBJ2-1; the match to TRBD2 covers 7 bases. V trimming: 9 bases; J trimming: 0 bases; junction bases outside the gene matches: 5. The CDR3 sequence is 14 residues long. The germline gives CDR1 MDHEN, CDR2 SYDVKM. CDR3 loop: CASQERGSYNEQFF. The CDR3 coding sequence is TGTGCCAGTCAGGAGCGGGGCTCCTACAATGAGCAGTTCTTC.

The chain recombines TRBV28 with TRBJ1-2, with D hard to call. CDR3 length: 12 residues. V was pared by 5 bases and J by 8 bases, with 12 bases between. Germline CDR1 reads MDHEN; CDR2 reads SYDVKM. The CDR3 reads CASSTEYAGYTF. DNA of the CDR3: TGTGCCAGCAGTACGGAATACGCCGGCTACACCTTC.

The rearrangement links TRBV19 to TRBJ2-1, with 11 nucleotides matching TRBD2. Germline V gene lookup returns CDR1 LNHDA and CDR2 SQIVND (reference sequence). V lost 5 bases, J lost 4 bases, and 4 bases stayed unmatched. The CDR3 runs 15 residues. The CDR3 loop reads CASSFSGRGYNEQFF. The CDR3 nucleotides are TGTGCCAGTAGTTTTAGCGGGAGGGGGTACAATGAGCAGTTCTTC.

V gene TRBV11-2 combines with J gene TRBJ2-1; tentatively, D is TRBD2 (6 bases). The CDR3 is made up of 16 amino acids. Germline assignment: CDR1 SGHAT and CDR2 FQNNGV. The germline V and J ends were trimmed by 0 bases and 3 bases, with 12 bases remaining between them. The DNA of the CDR3 is TGTGCCAGCAGCTTAGACCCTAGCGCCCGCTACAATGAGCAGTTCTTC. Amino acid sequence: CASSLDPSARYNEQFF.

This chain uses TRBV15 with TRBJ2-5, with 11 bases identical to TRBD2. The CDR3 has 16 residues. CDR1 is LNHNV and CDR2 is YYDKDF in the germline V gene (reference sequence). Trimming removed 5 bases from V and 6 bases from J; junction bases left unmatched: 11. The CDR3 protein is CATSGATSGSLKTQYF. DNA of the CDR3: TGTGCCACCAGCGGCGCCACTAGCGGGAGTTTAAAGACCCAGTACTTC.

The chain employs TRBV5-6 and TRBJ2-5; a weak D match, TRBD1 (6 bases). The CDR3 spans 13 residues. Deletions cut 3 bases from V and 2 bases from J, with 8 bases between. CDR1 is SGHDT and CDR2 is YYEEEE in the germline V gene. CDR3 loop: CASSSRGQETQYF. The CDR3 DNA is TGTGCCAGCAGCTCCAGGGGTCAAGAGACCCAGTACTTC.

This chain joins TRBV28 and TRBJ2-1; D not certain. Germline-derived CDR1 and CDR2 are MDHEN and SYDVKM. Trimming removed 6 bases at V and 0 bases at J, with 15 bases between. This CDR3 is 16 amino acids long. CDR3 nucleotide sequence: TGTGCCAGCAGCCTTCCTCCAGATGGCTCCTACAATGAGCAGTTCTTC. Residues: CASSLPPDGSYNEQFF.

The gene calls are TRBV7-2 and TRBJ2-1, with 14 bases fitting TRBD2. The CDR3 totals 13 residues. Looked up from germline, CDR1 is SGHTA and CDR2 is FQGNSA. V was clipped by 5 bases and J by 15 bases; unmatched bases: 6. Written as DNA, the CDR3 is TGTGCCAGCAGCACCCGGACTAGCGGGAGGCCGTTCTTC. The encoded protein is CASSTRTSGRPFF.

The chain carries TRBV28 and TRBJ2-1, with TRBD2 matching 7 bases. Trimming took 1 base from V and 4 from J; bases not matched to a gene: 7. The CDR3 runs to 16 residues. Germline V gives CDR1 MDHEN, CDR2 SYDVKM. This CDR3 is CASSLYGGSPYNEQFF. DNA for the CDR3: TGTGCCAGCAGTTTATATGGCGGGAGCCCTTACAATGAGCAGTTCTTC.

J is TRBJ2-2 and V is TRBV29-1, with 7 positions matching TRBD1. The CDR3 loop spans 13 amino acids. J gave up 7 bases and V 7 bases, and 9 bases lay outside the gene matches. CDR1 and CDR2 (germline): SQVTM, ANQGSEA. The CDR3 reads CSGKGARIGELFF. The CDR3 DNA reads as TGCAGCGGTAAGGGGGCTCGGATCGGGGAGCTGTTTTTT.

The chain's CDR3 is CASSQTSGTIYEQYF. The CDR3 DNA follows: TGCGCCAGCAGCCAAACGTCGGGGACCATTTACGAGCAGTACTTC. The V call is TRBV4-1, the J call TRBJ2-5, with D perhaps assigned TRBD1 or TRBD2 (5 bases each). The J call may be incorrect, as the DNA end agrees better with TRBJ2-7. The V gene's germline CDR1 is MGHRA and CDR2 YSYEKL. CDR3 length: 15 residues.

The chain has TRBV4-1 and TRBJ2-5, with 11 bases that match TRBD2. The V gene's germline CDR1 is MGHRA and CDR2 YSYEKL. The CDR3 totals 15 residues. The ends lost 5 bases at V and 4 bases at J; junction bases unmatched: 6. The CDR3 DNA follows: TGCGCCAGCAGCTTAGAACTAGCGGGAGCAGAGACCCAGTACTTC. Amino acid sequence: CASSLELAGAETQYF.

The chain has TRBV5-6 and TRBJ1-2; D is unresolved. The length of the CDR3 is 15 residues. CDR1 and CDR2 from the germline V gene are SGHDT and YYEEEE. Trimming removed 0 bases at V and 4 bases at J, with 13 bases between. The DNA of the CDR3 is TGTGCCAGCAGCTTGGCCCAAGGGAGCAGCTATGGCTACACCTTC. Protein sequence: CASSLAQGSSYGYTF.

The rearrangement links TRBV2 to TRBJ2-3, with no clear D. Germline-derived CDR1 and CDR2 are SNHLY and FYNNEI. V lost 4 bases, J lost 1 base, and 12 bases lay in between. CDR3 size: 15 residues. In DNA form, the CDR3 reads TGTGCCAGCAGTGTAATCGGACCCCGCACAGATACGCAGTATTTT. Its translation is CASSVIGPRTDTQYF. The entire variable domain, with the rest obtained from reference TRBV2 and TRBJ2-3, is as follows: EPEVTQTPSHQVTQMGQEVILRCVPISNHLYFYWYRQILGQKVEFLVSFYNNEISEKSEIFDDQFSVERPDGSNFTLKIRSTKLEDSAMYFCASSVIGPRTDTQYFGPGTRLTVL.

The chain employs TRBV11-2 and TRBJ2-1, with D perhaps matching TRBD2 (6 bases). This CDR3 has 11 amino acids. Germline CDR1 is SGHAT and CDR2 is FQNNGV. Here the CDR3 reads CAVGGYNEQFF. The CDR3 DNA reads TGTGCAGTGGGGGGCTACAATGAGCAGTTCTTC. The complete variable domain, with remaining parts taken from reference TRBV11-2 and TRBJ2-1, reads EAGVAQSPRYKIIEKRQSVAFWCNPISGHATLYWYQQILGQGPKLLIQFQNNGVVDDSQLPKDRFSAERLKGVDSTLKIQPAKLEDSAVYLCAVGGYNEQFFGPGTRLTVL.

The chain couples TRBV6-1 to TRBJ2-1, with 10 bases aligning to TRBD2. V dropped 7 bases and J dropped 4; count of bases not matched to a gene: 7. This CDR3 is built from 15 residues. Germline CDR1 is MNHNS and CDR2 is SASEGT. For the CDR3, the DNA is TGTGCCAGCATTACAGCGGGAGGGGGATACAATGAGCAGTTCTTC. As protein: CASITAGGGYNEQFF.

Concerning this clone itself: Additional DNA sequences in this sample encode the identical CDR3. The chain joins TRBV9 to TRBJ2-7; 9 bases match TRBD1. V trimming: 3 bases; J trimming: 1 base; junction bases outside the gene matches: 2. CDR1 is SGDLS, CDR2 YYNGEE, per germline. CDR3 length: 14 residues. CDR3 loop: CASSEGQGSYEQYF. The CDR3 coding sequence is TGTGCCAGCAGCGAGGGACAGGGATCCTACGAGCAGTACTTC.

This chain links TRBV7-8 with TRBJ1-5; the match to TRBD1 covers 9 bases. V gave up 3 bases and J gave up 6 bases; unmatched junction bases: 3. Germline CDR1 reads SGHVS; CDR2 reads FQNEAQ. The CDR3 is 14 amino acids. The CDR3 here is CASSFGTGPQPQHF. In DNA form, the CDR3 reads TGTGCCAGCAGCTTTGGGACAGGGCCTCAGCCCCAGCATTTT.

The chain couples TRBV27 to TRBJ2-7; TRBD2 matches 11 bases. The CDR3 runs to 15 residues. Germline V gives CDR1 MNHEY, CDR2 SMNVEV (reference sequence). The V gene end was trimmed by 5 bases and the J gene end by 4 bases; junction bases not matched to a gene: 7. CDR3 in amino acids: CASSTLAGGLYEQYF. The CDR3 coding sequence is TGTGCCAGCAGTACTCTAGCGGGAGGTTTATACGAGCAGTACTTC.

The gene calls are TRBV27 and TRBJ2-7, with 9 bases identical to TRBD1. V lost 7 bases, J lost 6 bases, and 7 bases stayed unmatched. The CDR3 totals 13 residues. In germline, CDR1 is MNHEY, CDR2 SMNVEV (reference sequence). The CDR3 nucleotides read TGTGCCAGCAATCCCGGGACAGGGCTCGAGCAGTACTTC. Translating gives CASNPGTGLEQYF.

V gene TRBV29-1 combines with J gene TRBJ2-1, with a weak D call TRBD1 (5 bases). From germline, CDR1 is SQVTM and CDR2 ANQGSEA. The CDR3 sequence is 11 residues long. V lost 4 bases and J lost 9, with 10 bases in between. CDR3 sequence reads: CSVVGVGEQFF. CDR3 sequence (DNA): TGCAGCGTTGTAGGGGTAGGTGAGCAGTTCTTC.